The 24 T cell receptor beta chains presented below share a single source sample, sequenced in a study of blood T cell repertoires in COVID-19. Method: immunoSEQ multiplex PCR; TCRdb's copy keeps in-frame clones and lacks some. The sample includes roughly 61,000 clones, more than 60% seen only once; the top ten take approximately 15%. Sequencing was performed on peripheral blood. The receptors were sampled from a woman in her 70s with acute or convalescent COVID-19.

Only a few counts were recorded for this clone. The V and J genes are TRBV27 and TRBJ1-1; D is unresolved. The ends were cut back, 5 bases at V and 5 bases at J, with 15 bases in the middle. The V gene's germline CDR1 is MNHEY and CDR2 SMNVEV (reference sequence). The CDR3 is made up of 14 amino acids. The CDR3 DNA is TGTGCCAGCAGTCTCACCGGGAGACTAACTGAAGCTTTCTTT. Residues: CASSLTGRLTEAFF.

The genes are TRBV2 and TRBJ2-3; 15 positions match TRBD2. Trimming removed 2 bases from V and 1 base from J; junction bases left unmatched: 7. Germline-derived CDR1 and CDR2 are SNHLY and FYNNEI. CDR3 length equals 19 residues. The chain's CDR3 is CASSEYGLAGGPGTDTQYF. CDR3 DNA sequence: TGTGCCAGCAGTGAATACGGACTAGCGGGGGGGCCGGGCACAGATACGCAGTATTTT.

V and J are TRBV10-2 and TRBJ2-1, with 8 bases aligning to TRBD1. Trimming took 7 bases from V and 5 from J; bases not matched to a gene: 10. There are 15 residues in the CDR3. Germline V CDR1 and CDR2: WSHSY, SAAADI. CDR3 in DNA: TGCGCCAGCACTAAGCCAGGGGGCGAGAACAATGAGCAGTTCTTC. Protein: CASTKPGGENNEQFF.

The rearrangement links TRBV3-1 (or the pseudogene TRBV3-2) to TRBJ2-7; 9 bases are a match to TRBD2. The V and J ends lost 3 bases and 5 bases, in that order; junction bases with no gene match: 11. CDR3 length: 16 amino acids. Germline V gene sequence: CDR1 LGHDT, CDR2 YNNKEL (reference sequence). The CDR3 bases are TGTGCCAGCAGCCAGGGGATTTTCAGCGGGGGGCACGAGCAGTACGTC. Translating gives CASSQGIFSGGHEQYV.

V usage is TRBV9 and J usage is TRBJ1-1, with 7 bases fitting TRBD1. CDR1 and CDR2 (germline): SGDLS, YYNGEE. J lost 4 bases, V lost 4 bases, and 13 bases had no gene match. CDR3 length: 16 residues. Written as DNA, the CDR3 is TGTGCCAGCAGCCCCGTTTTGGCAGGGGGTCGCACTGAAGCTTTCTTT. Its translation: CASSPVLAGGRTEAFF.

This clone has a handful of counts. The V and J genes are TRBV5-1 and TRBJ2-3; D remains ambiguous. Trimming shortened V by 7 bases and J by 0 bases, and 6 bases separated the two germline ends. Germline assignment: CDR1 SGHRS and CDR2 YFSETQ. The CDR3 contains 12 residues. For the CDR3, the DNA is TGCGCCAGCGCCAGGAGCACAGATACGCAGTATTTT. Translated, it gives CASARSTDTQYF.

The chain carries TRBV20-1 and TRBJ1-2; tentatively, D is TRBD1 (6 bases). Germline CDR1 reads DFQATT; CDR2 reads SNEGSKA (reference sequence). V was cut by 5 bases and J by 1 base, with 14 bases left in between. CDR3 length: 14 residues. The CDR3 sequence: CSARGGGVNYGYTF. CDR3 nucleotides: TGCAGTGCTCGTGGGGGCGGGGTTAACTATGGCTACACCTTC.

The rearrangement links TRBV18 to TRBJ2-6; D call uncertain. Trimming took off 5 bases at V and 0 bases at J, with 8 bases between the two ends. From germline, CDR1 is KGHSH and CDR2 LQKENI. The CDR3 is 15 residues long. CDR3 sequence reads: CASSTGFSGANVLTF. The CDR3 DNA sequence: TGTGCCAGCTCAACCGGGTTCTCTGGGGCCAACGTCCTGACTTTC.

Written as DNA, the CDR3 is TGTGCCAGCAGCGTAGACAGGGGTAAAGAGACCCAGTACTTC. It yields the protein CASSVDRGKETQYF. The J gene is TRBJ2-5, the V gene TRBV9, with 7 bases identical to TRBD1. Germline V gives CDR1 SGDLS, CDR2 YYNGEE. CDR3 length: 14 residues. Losses at the gene ends were 0 bases for V and 3 bases for J; bases not matched to a gene: 2.

This clone was counted only a few times. CDR3 loop: CASSEPRGRWETQYF. The DNA of the CDR3 is TGTGCCAGCAGTGAACCCAGGGGGCGCTGGGAGACCCAGTACTTC. The genes are TRBV2 and TRBJ2-5, with 8 bases lining up with TRBD1. This CDR3 spans 15 amino acids. Germline V gene sequence: CDR1 SNHLY, CDR2 FYNNEI. Trimming removed 2 bases from V and 5 bases from J; junction bases left unmatched: 7. The full variable domain, in which reference TRBV2 and TRBJ2-5 provide the parts outside the CDR3, is EPEVTQTPSHQVTQMGQEVILRCVPISNHLYFYWYRQILGQKVEFLVSFYNNEISEKSEIFDDQFSVERPDGSNFTLKIRSTKLEDSAMYFCASSEPRGRWETQYFGPGTRLLVL.

This chain uses TRBV7-2 with TRBJ1-1, with TRBD1 matching over 8 bases. The V gene's germline CDR1 is SGHTA and CDR2 FQGNSA. This CDR3 has 18 amino acids. J gave up 1 base and V 5 bases, and 15 bases lay outside the gene matches. The CDR3 sequence is CASSASRSGGGGNTEAFF. CDR3 nucleotide sequence: TGTGCCAGCAGCGCTAGTAGGTCAGGGGGCGGTGGGAACACTGAAGCTTTCTTT.

The V gene is TRBV6-5, the J gene TRBJ1-1; no definite D call. The CDR3 covers 11 residues. CDR1 MNHEY and CDR2 SVGAGI come from the germline V gene. The V end was cut by 5 bases, the J end by 2 bases, with 3 bases between. The CDR3: CASSHNTEAFF. The CDR3 nucleotides read TGTGCCAGCAGTCATAACACTGAAGCTTTCTTT.

V usage is TRBV3-1 (or the pseudogene TRBV3-2) and J usage is TRBJ1-6; no clear D gene. V was trimmed by 4 bases and J by 5 bases, leaving 9 bases between them. The germline V gene has CDR1 LGHDT and CDR2 YNNKEL (reference sequence). The CDR3 spans 14 residues. CDR3 DNA: TGTGCCAGCAGCCCCCCCTCTGATAATTCACCCCTCCACTTT. Protein product: CASSPPSDNSPLHF.

CDR3 DNA sequence: TGTGCCAGCAAAAGATCGTCTCGACAGGAAGGTGGCTACACCTTC. Its translation is CASKRSSRQEGGYTF. This chain connects TRBV2 to TRBJ1-2; D possibly corresponds to TRBD1 (6 bases). This CDR3 region has 15 residues. Trimming took 7 bases from V and 7 from J, leaving 22 bases between them. Germline CDR1 reads SNHLY; CDR2 reads FYNNEI.

V usage is TRBV5-5 and J usage is TRBJ2-1; 9 nucleotides agree with TRBD2. Trimming at V came to 2 bases and at J to 2 bases, leaving 2 bases not matched to a gene. Per the germline V gene, CDR1 is SGHKS and CDR2 is YYEKEE (reference sequence). The CDR3 length is 15 residues. As DNA, the CDR3 is TGTGCCAGCAGCTTTAGCGGGGGCCCCTACAATGAGCAGTTCTTC. Translating it yields CASSFSGGPYNEQFF.

This sequence joins TRBV19 and TRBJ1-2; D is unresolved. V was trimmed by 5 bases and J by 0 bases, leaving 13 bases between them. The CDR3 is 15 residues long. Germline V gene data show CDR1 as LNHDA and CDR2 as SQIVND (reference sequence). The CDR3 loop is CASSLRVGSNYGYTF. The CDR3 DNA follows: TGTGCCAGTAGTTTGCGCGTCGGTTCTAACTATGGCTACACCTTC.

The chain carries TRBV6-5 and TRBJ1-3, with a tentative D call TRBD1 (5 bases). There are 15 residues in the CDR3. Germline CDR1 and CDR2: MNHEY and SVGAGI. V lost 6 bases and J lost 0, with 12 bases in between. The CDR3 protein is CASSLVQGSGNTIYF. CDR3 bases: TGTGCCAGCAGCCTTGTCCAGGGCTCTGGAAACACCATATATTTT.

This clone was counted once. The CDR3: CASSSGGLDYEQYV. For the CDR3, the DNA is TGTGCCAGCAGTTCGGGTGGTCTAGACTACGAGCAGTACGTC. The gene calls are TRBV27 and TRBJ2-7, with D unclear. The V gene lost 4 bases and the J gene lost 3 bases, with 13 bases spanning the gap. The germline V gene encodes CDR1 MNHEY and CDR2 SMNVEV (reference sequence). The CDR3 runs 14 residues.

The genes are TRBV7-3 and TRBJ1-2, with 8 nucleotides matching TRBD1. V dropped 5 bases and J dropped 8; count of bases not matched to a gene: 7. Germline CDR1 reads SGHTA; CDR2 reads FQGTGA. This CDR3 spans 13 amino acids. CDR3 nucleotides: TGTGCCAGCAGCCCGACAGGGGTCCTCGGCTACACCTTC. Protein sequence: CASSPTGVLGYTF.

The chain is built from TRBV7-9 and TRBJ2-5, with TRBD1 matching 9 bases. The CDR3 is made up of 15 amino acids. The V segment lost 4 bases and the J segment 4 bases; nucleotides outside the gene matches: 7. CDR1 is SEHNR and CDR2 is FQNEAQ in the germline V gene (reference sequence). CDR3 sequence (DNA): TGTGCCAGCAGCTCTCAACAGGGGGCGGGAGAGACCCAGTACTTC. Translating it yields CASSSQQGAGETQYF.

The chain recombines TRBV14 with TRBJ1-6; 11 bases match TRBD1. With V trimmed by 1 base and J by 0 bases, 5 bases remained unmatched. The CDR3 spans 19 residues. Germline V CDR1 and CDR2: SGHDN, FVKESK. In DNA, the CDR3 is TGTGCCAGCAGCCAAGCGTGGGGGACAGGGGGCTCCTATAATTCACCCCTCCACTTT. As protein: CASSQAWGTGGSYNSPLHF.

The rearrangement joins TRBV24-1 to TRBJ2-7; the match to TRBD2 covers 10 bases. This CDR3 region has 14 residues. From germline, CDR1 is KGHDR and CDR2 SFDVKD. The V gene end was trimmed by 4 bases and the J gene end by 7 bases; junction bases not matched to a gene: 6. CDR3 nucleotides: TGTGCCACCAGTGAGAGCGGGGGGGCAAGAGAGCAGTACGTC. The encoded protein is CATSESGGAREQYV.

J is TRBJ1-2 and V is TRBV15, with a weak D call TRBD1 (6 bases). The CDR3 covers 13 residues. Germline V gene data show CDR1 as LNHNV and CDR2 as YYDKDF (reference sequence). The V and J ends lost 3 bases and 2 bases respectively, with 7 bases between them. The CDR3 sequence is CATSSGQNYGYTF. CDR3 DNA sequence: TGTGCCACCAGCAGCGGACAGAACTATGGCTACACCTTC.

V usage is TRBV9 and J usage is TRBJ1-3; unclear D gene. Germline CDR1 reads SGDLS; CDR2 reads YYNGEE. CDR3 length: 19 amino acids. Trimming stripped 4 bases from V and 0 bases from J, with 23 bases between. DNA of the CDR3: TGTGCCAGCAGCAATCCCGGGGTCTTCGCCTCCCTCTCTGGAAACACCATATATTTT. It yields the protein CASSNPGVFASLSGNTIYF.